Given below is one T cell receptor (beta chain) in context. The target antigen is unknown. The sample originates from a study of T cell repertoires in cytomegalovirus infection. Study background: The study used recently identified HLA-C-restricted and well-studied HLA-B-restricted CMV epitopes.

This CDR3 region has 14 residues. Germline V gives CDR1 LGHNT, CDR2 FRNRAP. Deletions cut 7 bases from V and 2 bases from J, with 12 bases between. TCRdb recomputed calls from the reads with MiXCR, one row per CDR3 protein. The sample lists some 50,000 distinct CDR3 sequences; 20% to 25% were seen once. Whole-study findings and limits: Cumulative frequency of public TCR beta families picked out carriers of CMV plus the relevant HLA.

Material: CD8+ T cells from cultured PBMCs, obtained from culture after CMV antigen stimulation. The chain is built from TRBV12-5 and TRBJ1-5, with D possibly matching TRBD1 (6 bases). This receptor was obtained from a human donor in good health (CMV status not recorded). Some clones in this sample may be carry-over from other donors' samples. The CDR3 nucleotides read TGTGCTAGTGCCTCCGAGGGGGGCAATCAGCCCCAGCATTTT. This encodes CASASEGGNQPQHF. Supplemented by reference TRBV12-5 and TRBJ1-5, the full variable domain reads DARVTQTPRHKVTEMGQEVTMRCQPILGHNTVFWYRQTMMQGLELLAYFRNRAPLDDSGMPKDRFSAEMPDATLATLKIQPSEPRDSAVYFCASASEGGNQPQHFGDGTRLSIL.